The sequence of this TCR beta chain was determined in a study of blood T cell repertoires in COVID-19. The overall study: The United States, Italy and Spain supplied acute and convalescent COVID-19 samples. In each case, the material was cDNA or gDNA derived from T cells, B-cell-depleted T cells, or PBMCs.

Clones were sequenced by immunoSEQ multiplex PCR, and TCRdb holds only the in-frame ones, with some missing. Of 190,000 or so clones listed, roughly 87% are singletons. The participants were between 18 and 89 years old and came from under 25 US areas. This clone appeared once. What was sequenced was PBMCs or T cells enriched from blood (not recorded which). This TCR was recovered from a man between 18 and 35 years old with acute COVID-19.

The CDR3 spells CASSQEGRGSPSNYTGELFF. The DNA of the CDR3 is TGTGCCAGCAGCCAAGAGGGCAGGGGTTCCCCTTCGAATTACACCGGGGAGCTGTTTTTT. The chain combines TRBV3-1 (or the pseudogene TRBV3-2) with TRBJ1-3; maybe TRBD1 (6 bases). The J call may not be correct, given that the DNA end is closer to TRBJ2-2. Germline V gene lookup returns CDR1 LGHDT and CDR2 YNNKEL (reference sequence). The CDR3 is 20 amino acids.